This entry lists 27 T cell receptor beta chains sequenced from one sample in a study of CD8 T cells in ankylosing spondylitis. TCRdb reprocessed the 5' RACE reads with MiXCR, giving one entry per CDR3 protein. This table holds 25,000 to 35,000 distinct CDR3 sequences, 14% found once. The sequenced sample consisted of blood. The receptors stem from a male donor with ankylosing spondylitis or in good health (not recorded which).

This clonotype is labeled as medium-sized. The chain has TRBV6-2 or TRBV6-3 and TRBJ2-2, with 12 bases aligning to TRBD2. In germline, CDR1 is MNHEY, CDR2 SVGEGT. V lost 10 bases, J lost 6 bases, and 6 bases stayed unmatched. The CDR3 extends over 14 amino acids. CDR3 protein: CAIRTSGTPGELFF. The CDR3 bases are TGTGCCATCCGGACTAGCGGGACCCCCGGGGAGCTGTTTTTT.

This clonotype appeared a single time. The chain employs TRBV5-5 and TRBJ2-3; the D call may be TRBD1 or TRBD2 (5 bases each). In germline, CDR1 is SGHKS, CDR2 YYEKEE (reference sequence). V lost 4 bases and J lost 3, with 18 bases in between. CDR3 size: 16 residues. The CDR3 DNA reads TGTGCCAGCAGCCCCTGGTCTATCAGGGAGACAGATACGCAGTATTTT. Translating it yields CASSPWSIRETDTQYF.

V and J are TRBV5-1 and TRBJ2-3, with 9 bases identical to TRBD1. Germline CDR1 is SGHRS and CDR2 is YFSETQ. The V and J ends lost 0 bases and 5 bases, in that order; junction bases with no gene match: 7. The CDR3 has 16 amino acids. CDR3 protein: CASSLVGGQGVDTQYF. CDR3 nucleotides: TGCGCCAGCAGCTTGGTCGGGGGACAGGGCGTAGATACGCAGTATTTT.

The DNA for the CDR3 is TGTGCCAGCAGTGAATCCAGAAGCAATCAGCCCCAGCATTTT. Its protein product is CASSESRSNQPQHF. V is TRBV2 and J is TRBJ1-5; no clear D gene. V gave up 2 bases and J gave up 1 base, with 6 bases separating them. From germline, CDR1 is SNHLY and CDR2 FYNNEI. The CDR3 totals 14 residues.

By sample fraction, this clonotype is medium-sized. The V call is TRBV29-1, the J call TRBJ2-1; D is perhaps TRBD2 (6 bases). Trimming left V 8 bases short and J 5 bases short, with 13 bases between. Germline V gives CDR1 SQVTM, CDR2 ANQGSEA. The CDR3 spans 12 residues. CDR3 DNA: TGCAGCATCCGGGACTTGAACAATGAGCAGTTCTTC. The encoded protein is CSIRDLNNEQFF.

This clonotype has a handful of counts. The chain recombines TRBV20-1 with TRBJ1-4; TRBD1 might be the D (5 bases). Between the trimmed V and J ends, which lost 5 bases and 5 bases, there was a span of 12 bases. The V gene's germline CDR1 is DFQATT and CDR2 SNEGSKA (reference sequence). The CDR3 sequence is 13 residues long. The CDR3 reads CSALDTKNEKLFF. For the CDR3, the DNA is TGCAGTGCTTTGGACACAAAAAATGAAAAACTGTTTTTT.

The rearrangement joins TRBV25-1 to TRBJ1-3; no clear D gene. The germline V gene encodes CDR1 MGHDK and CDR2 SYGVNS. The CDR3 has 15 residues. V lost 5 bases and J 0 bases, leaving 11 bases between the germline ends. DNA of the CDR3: TGTGCCAGCAGTAAAGAGGTTCTCTCTGGAAACACCATATATTTT. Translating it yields CASSKEVLSGNTIYF.

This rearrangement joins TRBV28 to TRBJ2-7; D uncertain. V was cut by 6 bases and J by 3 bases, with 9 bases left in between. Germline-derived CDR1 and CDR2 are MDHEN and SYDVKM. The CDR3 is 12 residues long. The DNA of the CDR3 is TGTGCCAGCAGCCTATCGGACTACGAGCAGTACTTC. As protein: CASSLSDYEQYF.

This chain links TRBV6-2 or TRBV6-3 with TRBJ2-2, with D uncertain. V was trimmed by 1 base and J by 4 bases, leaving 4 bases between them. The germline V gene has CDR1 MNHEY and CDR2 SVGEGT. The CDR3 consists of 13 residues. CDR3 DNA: TGTGCCAGCAGTTACTTCACCACCGGGGAGCTGTTTTTT. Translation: CASSYFTTGELFF.

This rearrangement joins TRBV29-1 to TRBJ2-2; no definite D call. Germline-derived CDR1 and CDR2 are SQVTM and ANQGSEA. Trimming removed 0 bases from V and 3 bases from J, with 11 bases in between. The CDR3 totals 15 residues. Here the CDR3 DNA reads TGCAGCGTTGAAGATAGTCCCGGAGACACCGGGGAGCTGTTTTTT. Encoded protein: CSVEDSPGDTGELFF.

CDR3 coding DNA: TGCGCCAGCACAATACAGGGGCTACTCCAAGAGACCCAGTACTTC. This codes for CASTIQGLLQETQYF. This chain uses TRBV5-1 with TRBJ2-5; 7 bases align to TRBD1. The germline CDR1 and CDR2 sequences are SGHRS and YFSETQ. The V segment lost 6 bases and the J segment 1 base; nucleotides outside the gene matches: 9. This CDR3 is built from 15 residues.

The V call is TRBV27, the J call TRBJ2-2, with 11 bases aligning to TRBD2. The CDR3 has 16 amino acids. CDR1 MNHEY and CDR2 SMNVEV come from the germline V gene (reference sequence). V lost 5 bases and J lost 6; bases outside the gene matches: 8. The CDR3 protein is CASSPRLAGWSGELFF. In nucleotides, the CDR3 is TGTGCCAGCAGTCCCCGACTAGCGGGATGGTCCGGGGAGCTGTTTTTT.

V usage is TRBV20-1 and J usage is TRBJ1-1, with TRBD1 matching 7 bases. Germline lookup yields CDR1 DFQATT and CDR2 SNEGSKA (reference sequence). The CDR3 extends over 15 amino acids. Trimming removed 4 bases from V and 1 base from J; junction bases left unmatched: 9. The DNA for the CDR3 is TGCAGTGCTACGACGGACGGGACAGCGAACACTGAAGCTTTCTTT. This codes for CSATTDGTANTEAFF.

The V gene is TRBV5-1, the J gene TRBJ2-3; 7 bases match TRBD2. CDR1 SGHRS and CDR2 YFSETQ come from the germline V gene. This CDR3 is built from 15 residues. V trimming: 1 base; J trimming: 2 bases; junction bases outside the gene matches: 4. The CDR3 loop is CASSLMGGYTDTQYF. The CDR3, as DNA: TGCGCCAGCAGCTTGATGGGAGGGTACACAGATACGCAGTATTTT. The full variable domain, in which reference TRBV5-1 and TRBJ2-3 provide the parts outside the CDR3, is KAGVTQTPRYLIKTRGQQVTLSCSPISGHRSVSWYQQTPGQGLQFLFEYFSETQRNKGNFPGRFSGRQFSNSRSEMNVSTLELGDSALYLCASSLMGGYTDTQYFGPGTRLTVL.

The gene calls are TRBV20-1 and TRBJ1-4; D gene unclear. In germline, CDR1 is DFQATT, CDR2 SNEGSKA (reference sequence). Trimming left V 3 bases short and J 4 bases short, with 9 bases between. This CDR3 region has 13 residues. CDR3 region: CSASSGINEKLFF. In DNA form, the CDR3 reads TGCAGTGCTAGCTCGGGGATTAATGAAAAACTGTTTTTT.

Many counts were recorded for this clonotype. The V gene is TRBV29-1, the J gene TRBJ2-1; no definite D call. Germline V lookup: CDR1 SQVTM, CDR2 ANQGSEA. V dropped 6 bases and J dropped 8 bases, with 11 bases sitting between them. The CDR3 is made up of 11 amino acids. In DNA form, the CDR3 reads TGCAGCGTCACCCCCCAGGATGAGCAGTTCTTC. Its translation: CSVTPQDEQFF.

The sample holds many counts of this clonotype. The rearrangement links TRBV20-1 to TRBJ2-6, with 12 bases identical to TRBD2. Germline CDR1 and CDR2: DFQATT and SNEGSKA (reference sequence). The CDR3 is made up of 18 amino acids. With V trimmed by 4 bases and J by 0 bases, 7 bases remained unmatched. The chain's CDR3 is CSAKTSGLAGSGANVLTF. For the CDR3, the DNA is TGCAGTGCTAAGACCTCGGGACTAGCGGGCTCTGGGGCCAACGTCCTGACTTTC.

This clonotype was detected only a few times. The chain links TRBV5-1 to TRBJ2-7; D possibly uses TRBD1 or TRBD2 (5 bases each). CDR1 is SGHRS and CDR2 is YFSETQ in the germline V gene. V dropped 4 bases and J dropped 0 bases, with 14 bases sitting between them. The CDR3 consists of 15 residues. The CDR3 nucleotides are TGCGCCAGCAGCGATGGGACCACCAGCTCCTACGAGCAGTACTTC. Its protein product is CASSDGTTSSYEQYF.

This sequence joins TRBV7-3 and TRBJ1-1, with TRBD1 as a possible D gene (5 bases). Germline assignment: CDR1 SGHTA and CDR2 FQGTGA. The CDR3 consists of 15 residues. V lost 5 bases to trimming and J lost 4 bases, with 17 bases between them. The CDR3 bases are TGTGCCAGCAGCGTAAGCCCAGGGTTGATCACTGAAGCTTTCTTT. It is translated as CASSVSPGLITEAFF.

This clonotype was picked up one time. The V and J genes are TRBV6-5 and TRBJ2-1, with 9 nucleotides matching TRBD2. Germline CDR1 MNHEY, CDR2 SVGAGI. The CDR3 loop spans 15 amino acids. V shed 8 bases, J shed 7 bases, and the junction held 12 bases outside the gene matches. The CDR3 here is CASSRKGLAGNEQFF. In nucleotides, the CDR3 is TGTGCCAGCTCGAGGAAAGGCCTAGCGGGAAATGAGCAGTTCTTC.

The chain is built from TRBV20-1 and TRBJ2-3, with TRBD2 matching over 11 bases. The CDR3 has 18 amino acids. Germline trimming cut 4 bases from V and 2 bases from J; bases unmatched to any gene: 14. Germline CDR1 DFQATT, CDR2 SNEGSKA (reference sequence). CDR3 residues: CSANPSGALAGVTDTQYF. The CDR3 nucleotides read TGCAGTGCTAACCCCTCGGGGGCACTAGCGGGGGTCACAGATACGCAGTATTTT.

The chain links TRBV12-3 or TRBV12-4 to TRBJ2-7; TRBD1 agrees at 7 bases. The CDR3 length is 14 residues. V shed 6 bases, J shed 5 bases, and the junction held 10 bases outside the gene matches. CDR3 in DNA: TGTGCCAGCAGACAGACAGGGAGAACTAACGAGCAGTACTTC. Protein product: CASRQTGRTNEQYF.

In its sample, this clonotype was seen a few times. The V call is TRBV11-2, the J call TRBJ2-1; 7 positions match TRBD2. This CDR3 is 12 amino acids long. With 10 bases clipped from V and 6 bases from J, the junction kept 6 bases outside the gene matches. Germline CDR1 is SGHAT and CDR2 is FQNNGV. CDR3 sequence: CATTWGGNEQFF. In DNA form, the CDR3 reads TGTGCCACTACCTGGGGGGGCAATGAGCAGTTCTTC.

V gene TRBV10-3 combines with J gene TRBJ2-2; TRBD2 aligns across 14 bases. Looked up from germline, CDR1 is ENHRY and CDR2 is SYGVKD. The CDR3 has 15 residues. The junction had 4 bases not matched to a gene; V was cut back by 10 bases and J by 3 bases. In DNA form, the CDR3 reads TGTGCCACGGGACTAGCGGGAGAGGACACCGGGGAGCTGTTTTTT. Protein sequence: CATGLAGEDTGELFF.

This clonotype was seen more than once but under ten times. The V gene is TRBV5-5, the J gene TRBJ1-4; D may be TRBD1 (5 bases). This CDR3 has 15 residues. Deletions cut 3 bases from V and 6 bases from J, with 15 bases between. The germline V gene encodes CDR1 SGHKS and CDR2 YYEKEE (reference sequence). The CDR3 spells CASSSDGTVYEKLFF. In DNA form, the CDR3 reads TGTGCCAGCAGCTCCGACGGGACCGTATATGAAAAACTGTTTTTT.

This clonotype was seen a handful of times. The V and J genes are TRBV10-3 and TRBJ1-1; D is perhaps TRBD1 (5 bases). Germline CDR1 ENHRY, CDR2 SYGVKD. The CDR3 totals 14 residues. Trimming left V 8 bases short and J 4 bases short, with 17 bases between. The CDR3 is CAIRQGLSGTEAFF. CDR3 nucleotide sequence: TGTGCCATCCGGCAGGGCTTAAGCGGCACTGAAGCTTTCTTT.

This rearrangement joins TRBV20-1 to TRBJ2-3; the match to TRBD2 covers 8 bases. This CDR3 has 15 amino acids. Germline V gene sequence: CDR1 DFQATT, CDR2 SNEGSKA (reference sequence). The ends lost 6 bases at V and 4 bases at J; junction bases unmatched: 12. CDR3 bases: TGCAGTGCCCCCCCGGGAGGGACGTATCCAGATACGCAGTATTTT. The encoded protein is CSAPPGGTYPDTQYF.